The present entry profiles one T cell receptor (beta chain) with its context. What it binds is unknown. The sample comes from a study of cytomegalovirus exposure and HLA in healthy donors. Study context: Researchers found that roughly 81% of 398 genotyped donors fell within the Caucasian-associated ancestry cluster. Overall study results and limits: A likely sequencing artifact accounted for one observed cluster of highly shared sequence variants. When the data were analyzed later, several of the most significant clusters appeared to be linked to common viral pathogens.

This CDR3 spans 17 amino acids. CDR1 MDHEN and CDR2 SYDVKM come from the germline V gene. In the PCR, 60 Vbeta and 13 Jbeta primers were used. Sequencing was performed with immunoSEQ multiplex PCR; in TCRdb, only in-frame clones are kept and a portion is missing. The sample consists of some 66,000 clones, around 80% of them appearing once. Sequencing was performed on PBMCs. The sequence was obtained from a man in his forties in good health and CMV-seronegative. The rearrangement links TRBV28 to TRBJ2-5, with TRBD1 as a possible D gene (5 bases). The assigned J gene may be wrong: the sequence end matches TRBJ2-7 better. The CDR3 DNA reads as TGTGCCAGCAGTCTAGGGGCCGAGATTAATTACTCCTACGAGCAGTACTTC. It is translated as CASSLGAEINYSYEQYF.